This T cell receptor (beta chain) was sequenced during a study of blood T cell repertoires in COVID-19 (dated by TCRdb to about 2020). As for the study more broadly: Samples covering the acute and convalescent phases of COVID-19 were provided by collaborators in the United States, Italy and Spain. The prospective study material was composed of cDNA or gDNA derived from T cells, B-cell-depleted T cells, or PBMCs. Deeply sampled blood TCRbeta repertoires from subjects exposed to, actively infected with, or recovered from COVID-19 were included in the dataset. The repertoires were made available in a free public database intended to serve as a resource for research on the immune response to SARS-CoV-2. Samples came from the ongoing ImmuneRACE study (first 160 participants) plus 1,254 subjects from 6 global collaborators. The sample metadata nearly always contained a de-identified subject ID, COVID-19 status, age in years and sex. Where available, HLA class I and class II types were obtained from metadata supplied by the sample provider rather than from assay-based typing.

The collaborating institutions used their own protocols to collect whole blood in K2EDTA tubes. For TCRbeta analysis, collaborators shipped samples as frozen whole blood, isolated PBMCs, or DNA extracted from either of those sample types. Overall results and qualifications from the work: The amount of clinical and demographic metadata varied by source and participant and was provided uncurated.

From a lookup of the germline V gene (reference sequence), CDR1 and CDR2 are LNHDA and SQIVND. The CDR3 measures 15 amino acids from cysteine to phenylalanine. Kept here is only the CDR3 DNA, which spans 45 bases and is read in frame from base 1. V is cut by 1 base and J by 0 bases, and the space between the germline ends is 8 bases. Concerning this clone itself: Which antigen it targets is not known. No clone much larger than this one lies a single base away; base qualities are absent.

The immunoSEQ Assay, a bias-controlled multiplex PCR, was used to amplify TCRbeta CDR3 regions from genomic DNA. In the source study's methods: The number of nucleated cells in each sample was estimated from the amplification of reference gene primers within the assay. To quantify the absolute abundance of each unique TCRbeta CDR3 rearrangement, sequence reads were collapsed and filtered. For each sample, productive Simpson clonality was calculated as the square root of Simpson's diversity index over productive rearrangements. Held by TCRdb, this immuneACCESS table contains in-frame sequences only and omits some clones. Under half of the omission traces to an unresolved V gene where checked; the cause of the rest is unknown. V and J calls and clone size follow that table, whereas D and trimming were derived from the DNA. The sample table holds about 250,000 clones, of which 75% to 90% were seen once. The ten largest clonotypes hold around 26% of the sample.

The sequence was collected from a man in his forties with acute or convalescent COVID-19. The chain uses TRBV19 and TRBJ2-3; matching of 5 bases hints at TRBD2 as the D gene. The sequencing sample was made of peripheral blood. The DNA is TGTGCCAGTAGTATAGGTGAGGGAAGCACAGATACGCAGTATTTT. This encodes CASSIGEGSTDTQYF.